The 5 T cell receptor beta chains in this list originate from one sample, sequenced in a study of identifying expanded T cells in peripheral blood. Clones were read by immunoSEQ multiplex PCR, and TCRdb kept only the in-frame ones, dropping some. Of 70,000 to 95,000 clones listed, about nine tenths are singletons. Sequenced sample: blood. The origin of the receptors is a person aged 18 to 70 in good health.

The V gene is TRBV10-3, the J gene TRBJ1-2; 7 bases line up with TRBD1. The junction had 11 bases not matched to a gene; V was cut back by 2 bases and J by 2 bases. Germline CDR1 reads ENHRY; CDR2 reads SYGVKD. The CDR3 spans 17 residues. CDR3: CAISEGAGGQKNYGYTF. For the CDR3, the DNA is TGTGCCATCAGTGAGGGGGCAGGGGGACAAAAAAACTATGGCTACACCTTC.

In this sample, this clone turned up once. V and J are TRBV7-6 and TRBJ2-7; D might be TRBD2 (6 bases). V lost 5 bases, J lost 4 bases, and 12 bases lay in between. Germline assignment: CDR1 SGHVS and CDR2 FNYEAQ. The CDR3 extends over 13 amino acids. CDR3 bases: TGTGCCAGCAGCGCAATCCGGGGGTACGAGCAGTACTTC. This gives the protein CASSAIRGYEQYF.

The chain has TRBV19 and TRBJ2-1; 12 bases are shared with TRBD1. Losses at the gene ends were 4 bases for V and 6 bases for J; bases not matched to a gene: 4. Germline lookup yields CDR1 LNHDA and CDR2 SQIVND (reference sequence). The CDR3 length is 15 residues. The CDR3 DNA is TGTGCCAGTAGTAGGGGGACAGGGGGCCGCAATGAGCAGTTCTTC. Residues: CASSRGTGGRNEQFF.

The rearrangement uses TRBV28 and TRBJ2-7; D is uncertain. Germline loops: CDR1 MDHEN, CDR2 SYDVKM. V was cut by 5 bases and J by 5 bases, with 10 bases left in between. CDR3 size: 12 residues. The CDR3: CASSPRIDEQYF. The CDR3 DNA reads as TGTGCCAGCAGTCCCCGAATCGACGAGCAGTACTTC.

This clone was seen a single time. V is TRBV6-6 and J is TRBJ1-1; 8 bases map to TRBD1. Per the germline V gene, CDR1 is MNHNY and CDR2 is SVGAGI (reference sequence). The length of the CDR3 is 14 residues. The trim removed 6 bases at V and 3 bases at J, leaving 6 bases unmatched. CDR3 residues: CASSRDRGYTEAFF. The CDR3 DNA sequence: TGTGCCAGCAGCCGTGACAGGGGCTACACTGAAGCTTTCTTT.